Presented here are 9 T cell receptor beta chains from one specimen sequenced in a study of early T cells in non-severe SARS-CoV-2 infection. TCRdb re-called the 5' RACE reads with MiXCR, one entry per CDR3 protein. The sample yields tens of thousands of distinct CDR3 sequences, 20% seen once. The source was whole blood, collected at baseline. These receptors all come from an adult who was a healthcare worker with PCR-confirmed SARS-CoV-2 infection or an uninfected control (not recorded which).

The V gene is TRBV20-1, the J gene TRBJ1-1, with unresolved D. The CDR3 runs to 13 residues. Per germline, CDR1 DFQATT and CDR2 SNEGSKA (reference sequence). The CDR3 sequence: CGSEFMGGTEAFF. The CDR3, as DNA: TGCGGGTCCGAGTTTATGGGCGGCACTGAAGCTTTCTTT.

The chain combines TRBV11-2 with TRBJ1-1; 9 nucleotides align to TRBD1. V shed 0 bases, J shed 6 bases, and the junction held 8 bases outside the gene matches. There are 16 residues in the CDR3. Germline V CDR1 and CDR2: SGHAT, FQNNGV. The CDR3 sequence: CASSLDFGQGHAEAFF. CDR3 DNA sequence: TGTGCCAGCAGCTTAGATTTCGGACAGGGGCATGCTGAAGCTTTCTTT.

The CDR3 coding sequence is TGTGCCAGCAGCCAAGGGGCAAGGACAGGGGGTTTGTCTGAGCAGTTCTTC. Amino acids: CASSQGARTGGLSEQFF. The chain carries TRBV3-2 and TRBJ2-1; the table's D call of TRBD1 was not tested on the DNA. TRBV3-2 is shown as a pseudogene. CDR3 length: 17 residues.

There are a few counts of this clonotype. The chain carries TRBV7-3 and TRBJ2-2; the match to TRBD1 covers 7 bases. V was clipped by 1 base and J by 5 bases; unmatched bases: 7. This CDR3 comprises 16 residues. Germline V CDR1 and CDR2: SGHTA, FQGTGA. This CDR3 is CASSLSRDSTTGELFF. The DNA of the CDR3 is TGTGCCAGCAGCTTAAGCAGGGACAGCACAACCGGGGAGCTGTTTTTT.

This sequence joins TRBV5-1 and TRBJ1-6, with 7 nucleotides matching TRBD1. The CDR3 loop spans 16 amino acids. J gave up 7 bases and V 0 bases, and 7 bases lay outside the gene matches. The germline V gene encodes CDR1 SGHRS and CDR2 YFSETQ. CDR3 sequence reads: CASSLDLGQSNSPLHF. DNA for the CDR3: TGCGCCAGCAGCTTGGATTTGGGACAGTCCAATTCACCCCTCCACTTT.

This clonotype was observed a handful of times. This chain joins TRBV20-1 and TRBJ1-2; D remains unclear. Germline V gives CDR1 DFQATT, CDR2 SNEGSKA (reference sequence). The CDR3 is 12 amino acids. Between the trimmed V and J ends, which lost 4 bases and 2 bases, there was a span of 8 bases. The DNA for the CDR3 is TGCAGTGCTACGGCAGGCAACTATGGCTACACCTTC. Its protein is CSATAGNYGYTF.

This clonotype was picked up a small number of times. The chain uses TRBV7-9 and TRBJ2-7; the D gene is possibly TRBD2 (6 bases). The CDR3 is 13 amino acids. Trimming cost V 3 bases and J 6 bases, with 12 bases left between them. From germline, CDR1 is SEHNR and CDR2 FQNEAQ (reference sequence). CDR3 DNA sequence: TGTGCCAGCAGCTTTTCGGGGGTAGGCGAGCAGTACTTC. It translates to CASSFSGVGEQYF.

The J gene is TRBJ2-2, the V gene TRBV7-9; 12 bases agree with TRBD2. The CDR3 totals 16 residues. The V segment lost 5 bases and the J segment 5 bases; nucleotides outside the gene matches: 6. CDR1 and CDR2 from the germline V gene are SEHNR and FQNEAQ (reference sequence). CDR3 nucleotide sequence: TGTGCCAGCAGCCAGACTAGCGGGGGATATACCGGGGAGCTGTTTTTT. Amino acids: CASSQTSGGYTGELFF.

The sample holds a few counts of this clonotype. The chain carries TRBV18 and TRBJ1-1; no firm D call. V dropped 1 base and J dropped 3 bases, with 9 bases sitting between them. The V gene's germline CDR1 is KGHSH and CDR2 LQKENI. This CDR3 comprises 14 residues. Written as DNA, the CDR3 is TGTGCCAGCTCACCACGGGATACGGACACTGAAGCTTTCTTT. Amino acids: CASSPRDTDTEAFF.